These 20 T cell receptor beta chains share one sample of origin, sequenced in a study of blood T cell repertoires in COVID-19. Using immunoSEQ multiplex PCR, the repertoire was profiled, and TCRdb retains in-frame clones only, with some absent. The data show over 200,000 clones, 88% seen once. Sequencing input: PBMCs or T cells enriched from blood (not recorded which). The source is a woman younger than 45 who had been exposed to COVID-19.

The genes are TRBV19 and TRBJ1-2; no reliable D call. Between the trimmed V and J ends, which lost 5 bases and 3 bases, there was a span of 10 bases. CDR1 and CDR2 from the germline V gene are LNHDA and SQIVND (reference sequence). CDR3 length: 13 residues. The CDR3 protein is CASSLEDYYGYTF. The CDR3 nucleotides are TGTGCCAGTAGTCTGGAGGATTACTATGGCTACACCTTC.

The chain combines TRBV6-5 with TRBJ1-2; 7 bases align to TRBD1. This CDR3 region has 13 residues. The V segment lost 5 bases and the J segment 7 bases; nucleotides outside the gene matches: 7. Germline loops: CDR1 MNHEY, CDR2 SVGAGI. In DNA form, the CDR3 reads TGTGCCAGCAGTAACGGACAGGTTGGTGGCTACACCTTC. Amino acid sequence: CASSNGQVGGYTF.

The V and J genes are TRBV3-1 (or the pseudogene TRBV3-2) and TRBJ2-1, with D unclear. V lost 2 bases and J lost 6, with 8 bases in between. The CDR3 extends over 13 amino acids. Germline V gene lookup returns CDR1 LGHDT and CDR2 YNNKEL (reference sequence). CDR3 in DNA: TGTGCCAGCAGCCAACAGCGACGCAATGAGCAGTTCTTC. Translation: CASSQQRRNEQFF.

The J gene is TRBJ1-5, the V gene TRBV6-5; D uncertain. Trimming removed 6 bases from V and 4 bases from J, with 16 bases in between. Germline V CDR1 and CDR2: MNHEY, SVGAGI. This CDR3 is 15 amino acids long. CDR3 sequence (DNA): TGTGCCAGCAGACGGTCGTTCAGCGGGAATCAGCCCCAGCATTTT. Its translation is CASRRSFSGNQPQHF.

The chain is built from TRBV30 and TRBJ1-3; 9 bases fit TRBD1. The CDR3 covers 14 residues. Germline CDR1 reads GTSNPN; CDR2 reads SVGIG (reference sequence). V shed 2 bases and J 4 bases; nucleotides not matched to a gene: 3. The CDR3: CAWSRTGAGNTIYF. The CDR3 nucleotides read TGTGCCTGGAGTCGGACAGGGGCAGGAAACACCATATATTTT.

The rearrangement links TRBV7-3 to TRBJ2-1, with 16 bases fitting TRBD2. V shed 3 bases, J shed 1 base, and the junction held 3 bases outside the gene matches. The CDR3 runs 18 residues. Germline lookup yields CDR1 SGHTA and CDR2 FQGTGA. The chain's CDR3 is CASSFGTSGRASYNEQFF. CDR3 nucleotide sequence: TGTGCCAGCAGCTTTGGGACTAGCGGGAGGGCATCCTACAATGAGCAGTTCTTC. Variable domain in full (rest from reference TRBV7-3 and TRBJ2-1): GAGVSQTPSNKVTEKGKYVELRCDPISGHTALYWYRQSLGQGPEFLIYFQGTGAADDSGLPNDRFFAVRPEGSVSTLKIQRTERGDSAVYLCASSFGTSGRASYNEQFFGPGTRLTVL.

The chain uses TRBV28 and TRBJ2-7, with a weak D call TRBD2 (6 bases). This CDR3 has 14 residues. CDR1 is MDHEN and CDR2 is SYDVKM in the germline V gene. The V gene lost 3 bases and the J gene lost 3 bases, with 12 bases spanning the gap. Here the CDR3 reads CASSLSGDFYEQYF. Written as DNA, the CDR3 is TGTGCCAGCAGTTTGTCGGGGGATTTCTACGAGCAGTACTTC.

This clone has only a few counts. CDR3 amino acids: CASSPGTFYNEQFF. The DNA for the CDR3 is TGCGCCAGCAGCCCGGGGACTTTCTACAATGAGCAGTTCTTC. The chain employs TRBV5-1 and TRBJ2-1; TRBD2 might be the D (6 bases). V lost 4 bases and J lost 3, with 11 bases in between. The CDR3 runs 14 residues. The germline V gene encodes CDR1 SGHRS and CDR2 YFSETQ.

The rearrangement joins TRBV7-9 to TRBJ2-3; 12 bases align to TRBD2. The V segment lost 1 base and the J segment 2 bases; nucleotides outside the gene matches: 4. The germline gives CDR1 SEHNR, CDR2 FQNEAQ (reference sequence). The CDR3 spans 17 residues. CDR3 amino acids: CASSLELAGGVTDTQYF. The DNA for the CDR3 is TGTGCCAGCAGCTTAGAACTAGCGGGAGGTGTCACAGATACGCAGTATTTT.

This clone was observed once. The CDR3 coding sequence is TGTGCCAGCAGCTTCAGGGCCGGGACTAGCGTCTACAATGAGCAGTTCTTC. This translates into CASSFRAGTSVYNEQFF. The chain couples TRBV9 to TRBJ2-1; 10 positions match TRBD2. V trimming: 4 bases; J trimming: 3 bases; junction bases outside the gene matches: 10. The CDR3 length is 17 residues. Germline loops: CDR1 SGDLS, CDR2 YYNGEE.

The chain carries TRBV7-9 and TRBJ2-7, with 9 nucleotides matching TRBD2. The CDR3 runs to 15 residues. V was pared by 5 bases and J by 4 bases, with 9 bases of the junction left unmatched. Germline lookup yields CDR1 SEHNR and CDR2 FQNEAQ (reference sequence). CDR3 amino acids: CASSKVAGESYEQYF. CDR3 DNA: TGTGCCAGCAGCAAAGTAGCGGGAGAGTCGTACGAGCAGTACTTC.

This chain connects TRBV7-8 to TRBJ1-3; TRBD1 matches 9 bases. V was clipped by 5 bases and J by 0 bases; unmatched bases: 23. Germline V gene sequence: CDR1 SGHVS, CDR2 FQNEAQ. The length of the CDR3 is 22 residues. CDR3 region: CASSPARRGQGQLQLSGNTIYF. In nucleotides, the CDR3 is TGTGCCAGCAGCCCCGCCCGAAGGGGACAGGGTCAACTACAACTCTCTGGAAACACCATATATTTT.

The chain employs TRBV5-4 and TRBJ2-7, with TRBD1 as a possible D gene (5 bases). Germline CDR1 reads SGHNT; CDR2 reads YYREEE (reference sequence). V dropped 4 bases and J dropped 6 bases, with 14 bases sitting between them. CDR3 length: 13 residues. The CDR3 sequence: CASSARIGAEQYF. Here the CDR3 DNA reads TGTGCCAGCAGCGCCAGGATAGGGGCCGAGCAGTACTTC.

The chain joins TRBV7-3 to TRBJ2-2, with D hard to call. The CDR3 has 14 residues. The V gene lost 2 bases and the J gene lost 3 bases, with 7 bases spanning the gap. Germline V lookup: CDR1 SGHTA, CDR2 FQGTGA. The CDR3 reads CASSLEAYTGELFF. The CDR3 nucleotides are TGTGCCAGCAGCTTAGAGGCCTACACCGGGGAGCTGTTTTTT.

The chain employs TRBV7-9 and TRBJ1-2; a possible D gene is TRBD1 (5 bases). V lost 7 bases and J lost 0, with 15 bases in between. CDR1 SEHNR and CDR2 FQNEAQ come from the germline V gene (reference sequence). The length of the CDR3 is 15 residues. The CDR3 reads CASTPRGETNYGYTF. CDR3 bases: TGTGCCAGCACCCCAAGGGGCGAAACTAACTATGGCTACACCTTC.

The chain links TRBV19 to TRBJ2-4, with D hard to call. V dropped 3 bases and J dropped 1 base, with 4 bases sitting between them. From germline, CDR1 is LNHDA and CDR2 SQIVND (reference sequence). The CDR3 is 13 residues long. CDR3 nucleotides: TGTGCCAGTAGTATTCAGGCCAAAAACATTCAGTACTTC. Amino acids: CASSIQAKNIQYF.

The chain links TRBV24-1 to TRBJ1-2; 11 bases agree with TRBD1. The CDR3 runs to 14 residues. The ends lost 3 bases at V and 7 bases at J; junction bases unmatched: 3. In germline, CDR1 is KGHDR, CDR2 SFDVKD. Written as DNA, the CDR3 is TGTGCCACCAGTGATAGCGGGACAGGGGGTGGCTACACCTTC. This sequence encodes CATSDSGTGGGYTF.

This sequence joins TRBV2 and TRBJ2-1; 10 bases are a match to TRBD2. Germline lookup yields CDR1 SNHLY and CDR2 FYNNEI. The J segment lost 9 bases and the V segment lost 2 bases, leaving 7 bases of the junction unmatched. The CDR3 has 15 amino acids. CDR3 sequence: CASSEKGLALSEQFF. DNA for the CDR3: TGTGCCAGCAGTGAAAAGGGACTAGCGTTGAGTGAGCAGTTCTTC.

The genes are TRBV11-3 and TRBJ1-1; 9 bases map to TRBD1. Germline V gene data show CDR1 as SGHNT and CDR2 as YENEEA. The V and J ends lost 8 bases and 0 bases, in that order; junction bases with no gene match: 7. There are 15 residues in the CDR3. The CDR3 loop reads CASALGQGMNTEAFF. CDR3 DNA sequence: TGTGCCAGCGCGCTGGGACAGGGTATGAACACTGAAGCTTTCTTT.

The chain couples TRBV5-1 to TRBJ1-3; 7 positions agree with TRBD1. Trimming took 4 bases from V and 1 from J; bases not matched to a gene: 5. This CDR3 region has 15 residues. Germline values: CDR1 SGHRS, CDR2 YFSETQ. CDR3 loop: CASSPSGGSGNTIYF. CDR3 coding DNA: TGCGCCAGCAGCCCCTCAGGGGGATCTGGAAACACCATATATTTT.